The sequence of this T cell receptor (beta chain) was determined in a study of CD8 T cell repertoires and HIV-1 epitope variants. Study-level information: Equal numbers of autologous T cell-negative cells presented antigen to enriched T cells.

The CDR3 sequence is 13 residues long. Germline lookup yields CDR1 SQVTM and CDR2 ANQGSEA. Trimming cost V 5 bases and J 0 bases, with 10 bases left between them. TCRdb's table, derived via immunoSEQ multiplex PCR, lists solely in-frame clones and lacks some. The sample yields thousands of clones, about 65% seen once. In regard to this clone: What it binds is unknown.

The J gene is TRBJ1-1, the V gene TRBV29-1, with D maybe TRBD1 (5 bases). The source of this sequence is a male donor with HIV. The sample was cultured CD8+ T cells derived from PBMCs. This chain's CDR3 is CSVPGLMNTEAFF. DNA of the CDR3: TGCAGCGTTCCGGGACTGATGAACACTGAAGCTTTCTTT.